The following is a T cell receptor beta chain sequence with its context. This entry comes from a study of shared clonotypes between healthy human individuals. Study as a whole: Each donor's CD4 naive and CD4 memory cells filled three plates apiece, CD8 naive two, and CD8 memory one.

Germline V gene lookup returns CDR1 KGHSH and CDR2 LQKENI. There are 15 residues in the CDR3. Losses at the gene ends were 6 bases for V and 2 bases for J; bases not matched to a gene: 7. This table comes from immunoSEQ multiplex PCR, and its TCRdb copy is limited to in-frame clones, with some not included. The data show around 700,000 clones, 72% seen once. The sequencing sample was made of memory CD4+ T cells sorted from blood. Subset denoted: CD45RA-negative fraction. J is TRBJ2-7 and V is TRBV18; 10 nucleotides match TRBD2. This receptor was identified in a woman aged 25 to 45 in good health. The DNA for the CDR3 is TGTGCCAGCTCGCCAGGGACTAGCGTCGCCTACGAGCAGTACTTC. It is translated as CASSPGTSVAYEQYF.